This T cell receptor (beta chain) is drawn from a study of shared clonotypes between healthy human individuals. Looking at the study overall: The composition of the donors was two women and a few men aged 18 to 49. Whole-study results and caveats: It was the few donors that limited the genetic and exposure-history diversity represented.

Trimming at V came to 1 base and at J to 0 bases, leaving 6 bases not matched to a gene. CDR1 is SGHVS and CDR2 is FQNEAQ in the germline V gene. The CDR3 has 18 residues. Concerning this clone itself: Antigen unknown.

What was sequenced on ten immunoSEQ deep assay plates was unsorted PBMC DNA. Produced via immunoSEQ multiplex PCR; TCRdb's table is partial and in-frame only. The sample contains some 480,000 clones, 79% of which appear only once. All donors qualified as healthy HIV-negative adults and had experienced no recent acute infections or vaccinations. Material: PBMCs. The V gene is TRBV7-8, the J gene TRBJ2-1; TRBD2 agrees at 10 bases. The source is a woman between 35 and 50 years old in good health. Some clones in this sample may be carry-over from other donors' samples. In DNA form, the CDR3 reads TGTGCCAGCAGCTTAGGAGGACTAGCGGTTAGCTCCTACAATGAGCAGTTCTTC. The encoded protein is CASSLGGLAVSSYNEQFF. Complete variable domain (other parts from reference TRBV7-8 and TRBJ2-1): GAGVSQSPRYKVAKRGQDVALRCDPISGHVSLFWYQQALGQGPEFLTYFQNEAQLDKSGLPSDRFFAERPEGSVSTLKIQRTQQEDSAVYLCASSLGGLAVSSYNEQFFGPGTRLTVL.